The 25 T cell receptor beta chains below come from one sample, sequenced in a study of blood T cell repertoires in COVID-19. The repertoire was sequenced with immunoSEQ multiplex PCR; TCRdb's copy has only in-frame clones and lacks some. The sample carries 350,000 to 400,000 clones, around 89% recorded once. The sequenced sample consisted of peripheral blood. The receptor set was obtained from a woman in her twenties or thirties with COVID-19, enrolled during active disease.

V usage is TRBV4-2 and J usage is TRBJ2-7, with 8 bases lining up with TRBD1. V lost 3 bases, J lost 1 base, and 8 bases stayed unmatched. The CDR3 extends over 16 amino acids. Germline CDR1 is LGHNA and CDR2 is YNFKEQ. The CDR3 loop reads CASSQDGQGASYEQYF. The CDR3 DNA reads as TGTGCCAGCAGCCAGGATGGACAGGGTGCATCCTACGAGCAGTACTTC.

This chain uses TRBV12-3 or TRBV12-4 with TRBJ2-7; D unresolved. This CDR3 has 11 residues. V lost 3 bases to trimming and J lost 8 bases, with 8 bases between them. CDR3 sequence: CASSFEVKQYF. In nucleotides, the CDR3 is TGTGCCAGCAGTTTCGAGGTTAAGCAGTACTTC.

This chain uses TRBV12-3 or TRBV12-4 with TRBJ2-7; TRBD2 might be the D (6 bases). Trimming took off 6 bases at V and 12 bases at J, with 12 bases between the two ends. The CDR3 sequence is 10 residues long. CDR3 sequence: CASRPREAYV. In nucleotides, the CDR3 is TGTGCCAGCAGGCCGCGGGAAGCGTACGTC.

The genes are TRBV6-2 or TRBV6-3 and TRBJ2-7, with unresolved D. V dropped 5 bases and J dropped 3 bases, with 5 bases sitting between them. Germline V gives CDR1 MNHEY, CDR2 SVGEGT. The CDR3 has 11 residues. CDR3 coding DNA: TGTGCCAGCAGTGTCAGCTACGAGCAGTACTTC. Amino acids: CASSVSYEQYF.

The chain has TRBV6-2 or TRBV6-3 and TRBJ2-2, with TRBD1 matching 10 bases. Germline V gene data show CDR1 as MNHEY and CDR2 as SVGEGT. Trimming at V came to 7 bases and at J to 6 bases, leaving 8 bases not matched to a gene. CDR3 length equals 15 residues. The DNA for the CDR3 is TGTGCCAGCACCCCCCGGGACAGGGGATCCGGGGAGCTGTTTTTT. It encodes CASTPRDRGSGELFF.

This rearrangement joins TRBV27 to TRBJ1-3; the match to TRBD1 covers 11 bases. This CDR3 comprises 19 residues. Germline V gives CDR1 MNHEY, CDR2 SMNVEV (reference sequence). J was trimmed by 0 bases and V by 2 bases; bases with no gene match: 9. CDR3 sequence (DNA): TGTGCCAGCAGTTTAAGGGGGACAGGGGGATACCTCTCTGGAAACACCATATATTTT. Its translation: CASSLRGTGGYLSGNTIYF.

The CDR3 nucleotides read TGTGCCAGCAGGGGGGGGCCAGGGGCCAGCACTGAAGCTTTCTTT. This translates into CASRGGPGASTEAFF. This chain uses TRBV2 with TRBJ1-1, with a tentative D call TRBD1 (6 bases). Trimming took 6 bases from V and 4 from J, leaving 18 bases between them. The CDR3 covers 15 residues. Germline V gene sequence: CDR1 SNHLY, CDR2 FYNNEI.

The chain is built from TRBV18 and TRBJ2-5; D gene unclear. The V gene's germline CDR1 is KGHSH and CDR2 LQKENI. Trimming stripped 3 bases from V and 2 bases from J, with 7 bases between. The CDR3 runs to 13 residues. CDR3 in amino acids: CASSPRQQETQYF. In DNA form, the CDR3 reads TGTGCCAGCTCACCCAGGCAGCAAGAGACCCAGTACTTC. Together with reference TRBV18 and TRBJ2-5, the CDR3 gives the full variable domain: NAGVMQNPRHLVRRRGQEARLRCSPMKGHSHVYWYRQLPEEGLKFMVYLQKENIIDESGMPKERFSAEFPKEGPSILRIQQVVRGDSAAYFCASSPRQQETQYFGPGTRLLVL.

V usage is TRBV21-1 and J usage is TRBJ1-1; TRBD1 reflects the table's D call only, with no check against the DNA. TRBV21-1 is assigned pseudogene status. The CDR3 is 16 amino acids. CDR3 in DNA: TGTGCCAGCAGCAAAATTTCGAGACCGGGACAGGGGGGGGCTTTCTTT. Its protein product is CASSKISRPGQGGAFF.

The rearrangement links TRBV4-3 to TRBJ2-1; 11 bases fit TRBD2. The CDR3 is 18 amino acids. Germline V lookup: CDR1 LGHNA, CDR2 YSLEER. V lost 0 bases and J lost 6; bases outside the gene matches: 10. The CDR3 bases are TGCGCCAGCAGCCAAGAATGGATCGGGACTAGCGGATCCAATGAGCAGTTCTTC. Its protein product is CASSQEWIGTSGSNEQFF.

The chain links TRBV18 to TRBJ2-1; tentative D call: TRBD2 (6 bases). Per the germline V gene, CDR1 is KGHSH and CDR2 is LQKENI. The V end was cut by 3 bases, the J end by 5 bases, with 14 bases between. The CDR3 has 15 residues. The CDR3 sequence is CASSPRLGGNNEQFF. CDR3 in DNA: TGTGCCAGCTCACCTAGACTCGGGGGAAACAATGAGCAGTTCTTC. The full variable domain, its missing parts supplied by reference TRBV18 and TRBJ2-1, is NAGVMQNPRHLVRRRGQEARLRCSPMKGHSHVYWYRQLPEEGLKFMVYLQKENIIDESGMPKERFSAEFPKEGPSILRIQQVVRGDSAAYFCASSPRLGGNNEQFFGPGTRLTVL.

The chain employs TRBV5-1 and TRBJ1-5; D is unclear. The CDR3 extends over 18 amino acids. Trimming cost V 3 bases and J 2 bases, with 21 bases left between them. From germline, CDR1 is SGHRS and CDR2 YFSETQ. CDR3 sequence (DNA): TGCGCCAGCAGCTCAAAAACCCGCCCCGGGTGGCGCAATCAGCCCCAGCATTTT. It translates to CASSSKTRPGWRNQPQHF.

The chain recombines TRBV6-5 with TRBJ2-1, with TRBD2 matching over 7 bases. Germline values: CDR1 MNHEY, CDR2 SVGAGI. This CDR3 region has 13 residues. The J segment lost 8 bases and the V segment lost 5 bases, leaving 6 bases of the junction unmatched. CDR3 residues: CASSRGVGHEQFF. The CDR3, as DNA: TGTGCCAGCAGTCGGGGGGTAGGTCATGAGCAGTTCTTC.

This clone was picked up a small number of times. The J gene is TRBJ2-3, the V gene TRBV7-9, with TRBD2 matching over 11 bases. Germline lookup yields CDR1 SEHNR and CDR2 FQNEAQ (reference sequence). The V gene end was trimmed by 1 base and the J gene end by 4 bases; junction bases not matched to a gene: 4. The CDR3 sequence is 16 residues long. CDR3 amino acids: CASSLGLAGGADTQYF. In DNA form, the CDR3 reads TGTGCCAGCAGCTTAGGTCTAGCGGGAGGAGCAGATACGCAGTATTTT.

The chain joins TRBV15 to TRBJ1-4, with 7 nucleotides matching TRBD1. Germline assignment: CDR1 LNHNV and CDR2 YYDKDF (reference sequence). J gave up 6 bases and V 1 base, and 5 bases lay outside the gene matches. The CDR3 consists of 15 residues. The DNA for the CDR3 is TGTGCCACCAGCAGAGTAGGGCAGGGGGATGAAAAACTGTTTTTT. It yields the protein CATSRVGQGDEKLFF.

The chain employs TRBV19 and TRBJ1-5, with D hard to call. The germline V gene encodes CDR1 LNHDA and CDR2 SQIVND (reference sequence). V was shortened by 7 bases and J by 7 bases, with 17 bases between the two germline ends. This CDR3 is built from 14 residues. Here the CDR3 DNA reads TGTGCCAGTATGACCCTCCAGGCCGTACAGCCCCAGCATTTT. It specifies CASMTLQAVQPQHF. Full variable domain (missing parts from reference TRBV19 and TRBJ1-5): DGGITQSPKYLFRKEGQNVTLSCEQNLNHDAMYWYRQDPGQGLRLIYYSQIVNDFQKGDIAEGYSVSREKKESFPLTVTSAQKNPTAFYLCASMTLQAVQPQHFGDGTRLSIL.

This sequence joins TRBV12-5 and TRBJ2-3; 11 nucleotides align to TRBD2. Germline V gene data show CDR1 as LGHNT and CDR2 as FRNRAP. CDR3 size: 17 residues. V shed 1 base, J shed 3 bases, and the junction held 6 bases outside the gene matches. CDR3 in DNA: TGTGCTAGTGGTTTGGAGGTTGCTAGCGGGAGGACAGATACGCAGTATTTT. Translating gives CASGLEVASGRTDTQYF.

The chain combines TRBV5-1 with TRBJ1-2; unclear D gene. The CDR3 runs to 15 residues. Germline loops: CDR1 SGHRS, CDR2 YFSETQ. The V and J ends lost 0 bases and 4 bases respectively, with 13 bases between them. The CDR3: CASSLDPGESYGYTF. The DNA for the CDR3 is TGCGCCAGCAGCTTGGATCCGGGAGAGAGCTATGGCTACACCTTC.

The rearrangement links TRBV5-4 to TRBJ1-4; D possibly corresponds to TRBD1 (6 bases). The V end lost 5 bases, the J end lost 0 bases, and 11 bases lay between the germline ends. Germline V CDR1 and CDR2: SGHNT, YYREEE (reference sequence). This CDR3 is 15 amino acids long. The CDR3 spells CASRDRTATNEKLFF. DNA for the CDR3: TGTGCCAGCAGGGACCGGACAGCAACTAATGAAAAACTGTTTTTT.

This sequence joins TRBV20-1 and TRBJ2-5, with D possibly being TRBD2 (6 bases). The CDR3 length is 11 residues. V shed 5 bases and J shed 9 bases, with 13 bases lying between them. Germline V gives CDR1 DFQATT, CDR2 SNEGSKA (reference sequence). The CDR3 reads CSAGGFGPQYF. CDR3 bases: TGCAGTGCTGGGGGGTTTGGCCCCCAGTACTTC.

CDR3 DNA sequence: TGTGCCAGCTCACCATCCCATGGAGGGGCGCAATACAATGAGCAGTTCTTC. Translated, it gives CASSPSHGGAQYNEQFF. The chain is built from TRBV18 and TRBJ2-1; perhaps TRBD2 as D (6 bases). With 2 bases removed from V and 4 bases from J, the gap between germline ends came to 18 bases. Germline loops: CDR1 KGHSH, CDR2 LQKENI. The CDR3 length is 17 residues.

The gene calls are TRBV30 and TRBJ2-3; possibly TRBD2 for D (6 bases). The CDR3 runs 13 residues. Trimming cost V 0 bases and J 6 bases, with 10 bases left between them. Germline CDR1 GTSNPN, CDR2 SVGIG (reference sequence). CDR3 protein: CAWSVQGRDTQYF. CDR3 DNA sequence: TGTGCCTGGAGTGTACAAGGGAGGGATACGCAGTATTTT.

Only one count was recorded for this clone. V gene TRBV7-8 combines with J gene TRBJ2-3; D unresolved. The CDR3 contains 14 residues. In germline, CDR1 is SGHVS, CDR2 FQNEAQ. Trimming shortened V by 4 bases and J by 3 bases, and 11 bases separated the two germline ends. CDR3 amino acids: CASSYNPWTDTQYF. CDR3 DNA: TGTGCCAGCAGCTACAACCCCTGGACAGATACGCAGTATTTT.

The chain joins TRBV5-1 to TRBJ2-7; tentative D call: TRBD2 (5 bases). Looked up from germline, CDR1 is SGHRS and CDR2 is YFSETQ. The length of the CDR3 is 13 residues. V was pared by 0 bases and J by 2 bases, with 6 bases between. The CDR3 reads CASSLAGTYEQYF. DNA of the CDR3: TGCGCCAGCAGCTTGGCCGGGACCTACGAGCAGTACTTC.

The gene calls are TRBV3-1 (or the pseudogene TRBV3-2) and TRBJ1-2; no clear D. V lost 1 base, J lost 4 bases, and 7 bases lay in between. Per the germline V gene, CDR1 is LGHDT and CDR2 is YNNKEL (reference sequence). This CDR3 is 13 amino acids long. The CDR3 DNA is TGTGCCAGCAGCCAAGTTCGAGGCTATGGCTACACCTTC. As protein: CASSQVRGYGYTF.